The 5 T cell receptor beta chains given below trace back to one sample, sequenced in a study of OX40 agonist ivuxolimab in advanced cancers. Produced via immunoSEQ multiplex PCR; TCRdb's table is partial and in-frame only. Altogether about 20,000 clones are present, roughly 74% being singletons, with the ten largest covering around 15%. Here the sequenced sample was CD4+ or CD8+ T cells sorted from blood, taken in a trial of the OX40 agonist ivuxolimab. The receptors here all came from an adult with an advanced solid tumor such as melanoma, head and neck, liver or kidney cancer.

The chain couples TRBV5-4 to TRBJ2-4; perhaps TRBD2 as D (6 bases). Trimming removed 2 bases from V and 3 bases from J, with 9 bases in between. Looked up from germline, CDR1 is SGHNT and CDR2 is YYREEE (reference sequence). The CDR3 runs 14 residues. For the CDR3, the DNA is TGTGCCAGCAGCTTACCGGGGGACAAAAACATTCAGTACTTC. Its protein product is CASSLPGDKNIQYF.

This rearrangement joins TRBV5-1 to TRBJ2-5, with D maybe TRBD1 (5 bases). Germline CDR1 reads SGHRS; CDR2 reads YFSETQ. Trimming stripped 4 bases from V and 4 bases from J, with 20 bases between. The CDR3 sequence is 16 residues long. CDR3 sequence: CASSRTSGAVRETQYF. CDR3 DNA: TGCGCCAGCAGCCGAACCTCTGGGGCGGTTCGAGAGACCCAGTACTTC.

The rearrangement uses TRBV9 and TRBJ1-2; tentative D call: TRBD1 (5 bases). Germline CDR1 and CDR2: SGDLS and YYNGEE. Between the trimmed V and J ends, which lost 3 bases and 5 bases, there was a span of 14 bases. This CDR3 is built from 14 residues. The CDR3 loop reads CASSAADRLYGYTF. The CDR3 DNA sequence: TGTGCCAGCAGCGCAGCTGACAGATTATATGGCTACACCTTC. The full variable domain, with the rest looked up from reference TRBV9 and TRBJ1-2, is DSGVTQTPKHLITATGQRVTLRCSPRSGDLSVYWYQQSLDQGLQFLIQYYNGEERAKGNILERFSAQQFPDLHSELNLSSLELGDSALYFCASSAADRLYGYTFGSGTRLTVV.

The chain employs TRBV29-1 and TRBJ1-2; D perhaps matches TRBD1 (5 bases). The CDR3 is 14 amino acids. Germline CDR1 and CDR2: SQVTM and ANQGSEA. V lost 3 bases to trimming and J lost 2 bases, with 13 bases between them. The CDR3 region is CSVEITTDNYGYTF. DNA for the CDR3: TGCAGCGTTGAGATCACGACAGACAACTATGGCTACACCTTC. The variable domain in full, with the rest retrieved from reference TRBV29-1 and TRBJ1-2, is SAVISQKPSRDICQRGTSLTIQCQVDSQVTMMFWYRQQPGQSLTLIATANQGSEATYESGFVIDKFPISRPNLTFSTLTVSNMSPEDSSIYLCSVEITTDNYGYTFGSGTRLTVV.

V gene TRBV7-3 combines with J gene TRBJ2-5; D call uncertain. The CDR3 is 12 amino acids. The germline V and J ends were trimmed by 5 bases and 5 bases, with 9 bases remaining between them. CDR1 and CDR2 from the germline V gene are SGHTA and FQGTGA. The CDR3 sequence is CASSPNGETQYF. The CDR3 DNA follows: TGTGCCAGCAGCCCCAACGGGGAGACCCAGTACTTC.